These T cell receptor beta chains were read from a single sample in a study of human T cells and chemical hapten exposure. TCRdb fed the RACE reads into MiXCR, producing one record per CDR3 protein. The data show some 71,000 distinct CDR3 sequences, 10% seen once. The input for sequencing was whole blood, taken in connection with sensitization to the hapten diphenylcyclopropenone (DPC). These receptors were collected from a woman aged 45-65 years with alopecia areata. Some clones in this sample may be carry-over from other donors' samples. CDR3s include the opening cysteine and the closing phenylalanine or tryptophan.

V: TRBV6-6
CDR3: CASSLREKGYF

V: TRBV20-1
CDR3: CSATRDSSGNTIYF

V: TRBV10-1
CDR3: CASSETGAEQETQYF

V: TRBV27
CDR3: CASSPLAGGQDEQFF

V: TRBV29-1
CDR3: CSVEDFGDTKNIQYF

V: TRBV3-1
CDR3: CASSQDLIQNIQYF

V: TRBV10-3
CDR3: CAISEAGREYGYTF

V: TRBV20-1
CDR3: CSATKPDGTDNSPLHF

V: TRBV12-3/TRBV12-4
CDR3: CASGGGLTDTQYF

V: TRBV7-8
CDR3: CASSLARVISYGYTF

V: TRBV20-1
CDR3: CSALLAGGYNEQFF

V: TRBV5-1
CDR3: CASTSDSQGTEAFF

V: TRBV4-1
CDR3: CASSLNRGSDGYTF

V: TRBV18
CDR3: CASSPPGGMGQPQHF

V: TRBV15
CDR3: CASARVALAGVINEQFF

V: TRBV18
CDR3: CASSPTGQTGTEAFF

V: TRBV19
CDR3: CASSPKRDSYGYTF

V: TRBV7-9
CDR3: CATSTDTQYF

V: TRBV29-1
CDR3: CSVKPGEETQYF

V: TRBV7-3
CDR3: CASSLVQGPQETQYF

V: TRBV6-6
CDR3: CASSYSSGDTQYF

V: TRBV10-3
CDR3: CAISESRGGNEQFF

V: TRBV20-1
CDR3: CSARDLRGLAGSTSYNEQFF

V: TRBV7-9
CDR3: CASSRPGGVDTQYF

V: TRBV29-1
CDR3: CSMGLVPDTQYF

V: TRBV5-5
CDR3: CASSRDGTEAFF

V: TRBV29-1
CDR3: CSATQGYGYTF

V: TRBV5-1
CDR3: CASSLEGGLPGNTIYF

V: TRBV5-5
CDR3: CASSLSVRRETQYF

V: TRBV29-1
CDR3: CSVEPSGVRVDTQYF

V: TRBV7-2
CDR3: CASSPRLAGGLYNEQFF

V: TRBV5-1
CDR3: CASSLATGSGNTIYF

V: TRBV6-6
CDR3: CASSYSDTSGIYNEQFF

V: TRBV7-9
CDR3: CASSLYYEQYF

V: TRBV18
CDR3: CASSPDSQNTEAFF

V: TRBV20-1
CDR3: CSLRRFTRVRDEGNTIYF

V: TRBV30
CDR3: CAWRFGLSTDTQYF

V: TRBV18
CDR3: CASSPPPASSGAYNEQFF

V: TRBV20-1
CDR3: CSARVETQYF

V: TRBV6-1
CDR3: CASPKGTTGAEAFF

V: TRBV7-9
CDR3: CASSRDNSPLHF

V: TRBV12-3/TRBV12-4
CDR3: CASSTEDLRTGDGLAVLGDIQYF

V: TRBV12-3/TRBV12-4
CDR3: CASGDGNQPQHF

V: TRBV18
CDR3: CASSPKPGTGKTGGELFF

V: TRBV6-5
CDR3: CASRRGRNSPLHF

V: TRBV20-1
CDR3: CSASIQGPYNEQFF

V: TRBV6-5
CDR3: CASSRRPGGSSNQPQHF

V: TRBV7-8
CDR3: CASSPMLLEQYF

V: TRBV19
CDR3: CASSLRGVTLNEQFF